Shown below are 29 T cell receptor beta chains from a single sample sequenced in a study of neoadjuvant anti-PD-1 for oral cavity cancer. Clones were sequenced by immunoSEQ multiplex PCR, and TCRdb holds only the in-frame ones, with some missing. This table has about 6,700 clones, around 48% appearing once. This sample comprised tumor tissue, obtained before nivolumab (anti-PD-1) treatment. These receptors were taken from a person aged 40 to 85 with oral cavity squamous cell carcinoma.

The V gene is TRBV11-1, the J gene TRBJ1-5; D may be TRBD1 (6 bases). Between the trimmed V and J ends, which lost 5 bases and 7 bases, there was a span of 18 bases. This CDR3 has 15 amino acids. In germline, CDR1 is SGHAT, CDR2 FQDESV (reference sequence). CDR3 in amino acids: CASSRTGGGLQPQHF. The CDR3 nucleotides read TGTGCCAGCAGCCGCACAGGCGGGGGCCTACAGCCCCAGCATTTT.

In its sample, this clone is medium-sized. This sequence joins TRBV19 and TRBJ1-2; D not resolved. The CDR3 consists of 14 residues. The ends were cut back, 7 bases at V and 4 bases at J, with 16 bases in the middle. Germline CDR1 reads LNHDA; CDR2 reads SQIVND (reference sequence). CDR3 region: CASNSGGAGYGYTF. The CDR3 DNA sequence: TGTGCCAGTAATTCAGGTGGCGCGGGCTATGGCTACACCTTC.

This clone came up a few times. The chain joins TRBV4-3 to TRBJ2-2, with D hard to call. V was pared by 0 bases and J by 2 bases, with 1 base between. CDR1 and CDR2 (germline): LGHNA, YSLEER. The CDR3 runs to 13 residues. This CDR3 is CASSQDNTGELFF. CDR3 DNA sequence: TGCGCCAGCAGCCAAGATAACACCGGGGAGCTGTTTTTT.

V gene TRBV28 combines with J gene TRBJ1-6; possible D gene TRBD1, 6 bases. The CDR3 runs 16 residues. The ends were cut back, 1 base at V and 7 bases at J, with 14 bases in the middle. Per germline, CDR1 MDHEN and CDR2 SYDVKM. DNA for the CDR3: TGTGCCAGCAGTTTATACCGGGGGGCGGGAAATTCACCCCTCCACTTT. It is translated as CASSLYRGAGNSPLHF.

Only a few counts were recorded for this clone. This chain's CDR3 is CASSPAGVETQYF. The CDR3 nucleotides are TGTGCCAGCAGCCCCGCGGGGGTCGAGACCCAGTACTTC. The chain uses TRBV11-3 and TRBJ2-5, with 7 bases lining up with TRBD2. V was clipped by 5 bases and J by 5 bases; unmatched bases: 5. Germline V gene data show CDR1 as SGHNT and CDR2 as YENEEA. The CDR3 runs to 13 residues.

This chain connects TRBV4-2 to TRBJ1-1; D not resolved. The CDR3 extends over 13 amino acids. Germline CDR1 is LGHNA and CDR2 is YNFKEQ. Trimming stripped 1 base from V and 4 bases from J, with 7 bases between. This CDR3 is CASSQVLGTEAFF. The CDR3 DNA reads as TGTGCCAGCAGCCAAGTGTTAGGCACTGAAGCTTTCTTT.

The chain combines TRBV7-8 with TRBJ2-1; D is ambiguous. The CDR3 loop spans 12 amino acids. Deletions cut 1 base from V and 3 bases from J, with 1 base between. Germline assignment: CDR1 SGHVS and CDR2 FQNEAQ. This chain's CDR3 is CASSLVYNEQFF. CDR3 DNA sequence: TGTGCCAGCAGCTTAGTCTACAATGAGCAGTTCTTC. Complete variable domain (other parts from reference TRBV7-8 and TRBJ2-1): GAGVSQSPRYKVAKRGQDVALRCDPISGHVSLFWYQQALGQGPEFLTYFQNEAQLDKSGLPSDRFFAERPEGSVSTLKIQRTQQEDSAVYLCASSLVYNEQFFGPGTRLTVL.

This clone was detected a few times. The CDR3 coding sequence is TGTGCCAGCAGTTGGGACATATTCTCTGGAAACACCATATATTTT. Protein: CASSWDIFSGNTIYF. The chain couples TRBV6-5 to TRBJ1-3, with D possibly matching TRBD1 (6 bases). V shed 4 bases and J shed 0 bases, with 10 bases lying between them. Germline V gives CDR1 MNHEY, CDR2 SVGAGI. The CDR3 runs 15 residues.

This sequence joins TRBV5-8 and TRBJ2-2; TRBD2 aligns across 11 bases. The germline V gene encodes CDR1 SGHTS and CDR2 YDEGEE. This CDR3 comprises 17 residues. V lost 2 bases, J lost 3 bases, and 6 bases stayed unmatched. In DNA form, the CDR3 reads TGTGCCAGCAGCTTAACACTAGCGGGGGCGGACACCGGGGAGCTGTTTTTT. Its protein is CASSLTLAGADTGELFF.

Relative to its sample, this clone is medium-sized. The rearrangement joins TRBV7-9 to TRBJ1-1; tentatively, D is TRBD1 (5 bases). This CDR3 contains 14 residues. The germline V gene has CDR1 SEHNR and CDR2 FQNEAQ (reference sequence). V dropped 4 bases and J dropped 5 bases, with 14 bases sitting between them. DNA of the CDR3: TGTGCCAGCAGCTCGAGCGGGGGGAGAACTGAAGCTTTCTTT. It is translated as CASSSSGGRTEAFF.

This clone is classed as medium-sized. The chain couples TRBV2 to TRBJ2-5, with D unclear. Between the trimmed V and J ends, which lost 5 bases and 7 bases, there was a span of 5 bases. The germline CDR1 and CDR2 sequences are SNHLY and FYNNEI. The CDR3 consists of 10 residues. The CDR3 is CASSTATQYF. In nucleotides, the CDR3 is TGTGCCAGCAGTACAGCGACCCAGTACTTC.

The chain joins TRBV29-1 to TRBJ2-7; D possibly corresponds to TRBD2 (5 bases). The CDR3 length is 13 residues. Between the trimmed V and J ends, which lost 6 bases and 2 bases, there was a span of 14 bases. Per germline, CDR1 SQVTM and CDR2 ANQGSEA. CDR3 in DNA: TGCAGCGTAACGGGGTCAGCGGCCTACGAGCAGTACTTC. It is translated as CSVTGSAAYEQYF.

As DNA, the CDR3 is TGTGCCAGTCGGGAGCGATACCAAGAGACCCAGTACTTC. Protein: CASRERYQETQYF. The chain has TRBV7-2 and TRBJ2-5; maybe TRBD2 (6 bases). Germline assignment: CDR1 SGHTA and CDR2 FQGNSA. The CDR3 runs to 13 residues. With 9 bases removed from V and 0 bases from J, the gap between germline ends came to 11 bases. The full variable domain, in which reference TRBV7-2 and TRBJ2-5 provide the parts outside the CDR3, is GAGVSQSPSNKVTEKGKDVELRCDPISGHTALYWYRQSLGQGLEFLIYFQGNSAPDKSGLPSDRFSAERTGGSVSTLTIQRTQQEDSAVYLCASRERYQETQYFGPGTRLLVL.

V usage is TRBV4-3 and J usage is TRBJ2-1; D assignment may be TRBD1 or TRBD2 (5 bases each). In germline, CDR1 is LGHNA, CDR2 YSLEER. The CDR3 length is 16 residues. V shed 0 bases and J shed 7 bases, with 16 bases lying between them. CDR3 sequence reads: CASSQDWGRVSNEQFF. CDR3 bases: TGCGCCAGCAGCCAAGATTGGGGGAGAGTATCTAATGAGCAGTTCTTC.

This clone occurred once. The V gene is TRBV6-1, the J gene TRBJ1-2, with 12 nucleotides matching TRBD1. CDR3 length: 15 residues. Germline V gene sequence: CDR1 MNHNS, CDR2 SASEGT. Trimming at V came to 3 bases and at J to 4 bases, leaving 3 bases not matched to a gene. CDR3 amino acids: CASSEGTGGFYGYTF. The DNA for the CDR3 is TGTGCCAGCAGTGAGGGGACAGGGGGCTTCTATGGCTACACCTTC.

Relative to its sample, this clone is medium-sized. V is TRBV10-1 and J is TRBJ2-7; D could derive from TRBD1 or TRBD2 (5 bases each). This CDR3 is built from 14 residues. Germline loops: CDR1 WNHNN, CDR2 SYGVQD (reference sequence). With 2 bases removed from V and 6 bases from J, the gap between germline ends came to 14 bases. DNA for the CDR3: TGCGCCAGCAGTGAGAAGGTCGCAGGGACCGAGCAGTACTTC. Amino acid sequence: CASSEKVAGTEQYF.

The DNA for the CDR3 is TGTGCCAGCAGCAATGGGGAGGGACAGGGCGACACCGGGGAGCTGTTTTTT. It specifies CASSNGEGQGDTGELFF. V usage is TRBV21-1 and J usage is TRBJ2-2; the table's D call, TRBD1, has no DNA check behind it. TRBV21-1 is tagged as a pseudogene. This CDR3 has 17 amino acids.

This clone was found a few times. This rearrangement joins TRBV2 to TRBJ1-2; TRBD1 is a possible D gene (5 bases). Germline CDR1 is SNHLY and CDR2 is FYNNEI. The CDR3 totals 13 residues. Between the trimmed V and J ends, which lost 3 bases and 4 bases, there was a span of 9 bases. CDR3 in DNA: TGTGCCAGCAGTGACAACAGGTTCTATGGCTACACCTTC. It codes for CASSDNRFYGYTF.

This clone was counted between two and nine times. The J gene is TRBJ2-2, the V gene TRBV5-4; D is perhaps TRBD2 (5 bases). Germline-derived CDR1 and CDR2 are SGHNT and YYREEE (reference sequence). V lost 0 bases and J 3 bases, leaving 9 bases between the germline ends. The CDR3 is 15 residues long. CDR3 loop: CASSLELGDTGELFF. The CDR3 DNA reads as TGTGCCAGCAGCTTGGAACTAGGTGACACCGGGGAGCTGTTTTTT.

This clone was seen a handful of times. J is TRBJ2-7 and V is TRBV7-2, with 12 bases lining up with TRBD2. Germline V gene sequence: CDR1 SGHTA, CDR2 FQGNSA. The CDR3 sequence is 15 residues long. V gave up 5 bases and J gave up 2 bases; unmatched junction bases: 4. CDR3: CASSLGLAGTYEQYF. In DNA, the CDR3 is TGTGCCAGCAGCCTTGGACTAGCGGGGACCTACGAGCAGTACTTC.

The CDR3 coding sequence is TGTGCCAGCAGTGAACAGGCAGGGGGCGCCTACGACAAAGCTTTCTTT. Amino acids: CASSEQAGGAYDKAFF. J is TRBJ1-1 and V is TRBV6-1; 8 positions agree with TRBD1. CDR3 size: 16 residues. The V and J ends lost 2 bases and 9 bases, in that order; junction bases with no gene match: 14. Germline V lookup: CDR1 MNHNS, CDR2 SASEGT.

This chain joins TRBV19 and TRBJ2-1; 7 nucleotides agree with TRBD2. Germline lookup yields CDR1 LNHDA and CDR2 SQIVND (reference sequence). V was clipped by 7 bases and J by 5 bases; unmatched bases: 8. The CDR3 spans 14 residues. The CDR3 sequence: CASNGLVLDNEQFF. DNA of the CDR3: TGTGCCAGTAACGGACTAGTGTTGGACAATGAGCAGTTCTTC.

The genes are TRBV9 and TRBJ2-5; D remains unclear. This CDR3 is built from 14 residues. CDR1 and CDR2 from the germline V gene are SGDLS and YYNGEE. Trimming took off 3 bases at V and 2 bases at J, with 11 bases between the two ends. CDR3 bases: TGTGCCAGCAGCGCCGGTAGTATTCAAGAGACCCAGTACTTC. Amino acid sequence: CASSAGSIQETQYF.

There are a few counts of this clone. This chain connects TRBV6-5 to TRBJ2-5; 12 nucleotides match TRBD2. J was trimmed by 7 bases and V by 1 base; bases with no gene match: 7. Germline V gene lookup returns CDR1 MNHEY and CDR2 SVGAGI. This CDR3 has 16 amino acids. In nucleotides, the CDR3 is TGTGCCAGCAGTTACTGGCTAGCGGGGGGGCGGGGGACCCAGTACTTC. It codes for CASSYWLAGGRGTQYF.

A few counts support this clone. This chain joins TRBV15 and TRBJ1-5; TRBD1 matches 7 bases. This CDR3 spans 15 amino acids. V lost 5 bases and J lost 6; bases outside the gene matches: 10. Germline lookup yields CDR1 LNHNV and CDR2 YYDKDF (reference sequence). The CDR3 DNA sequence: TGTGCCACCAGCCCTCCCGGAACAGGGGTTCAGCCCCAGCATTTT. It is translated as CATSPPGTGVQPQHF.

The CDR3 here is CASSLAGIAGLQETQYF. DNA for the CDR3: TGTGCCAGCAGCTTAGCTGGGATAGCGGGCCTTCAAGAGACCCAGTACTTC. The V call is TRBV7-2, the J call TRBJ2-5; 7 bases agree with TRBD2. Germline CDR1 is SGHTA and CDR2 is FQGNSA. The V and J ends lost 0 bases and 2 bases, in that order; junction bases with no gene match: 9. The CDR3 totals 17 residues.

This clone came up a few times. The chain recombines TRBV11-2 with TRBJ2-1; maybe TRBD1 (6 bases). This CDR3 contains 15 residues. Germline V gene sequence: CDR1 SGHAT, CDR2 FQNNGV. V gave up 4 bases and J gave up 10 bases, with 20 bases separating them. CDR3 region: CASSSQGKGTAEQFF. CDR3 nucleotides: TGTGCCAGCAGCTCCCAGGGGAAGGGGACGGCCGAGCAGTTCTTC.

V usage is TRBV7-2 and J usage is TRBJ2-1, with TRBD2 identical over 8 bases. V shed 7 bases and J 0 bases; nucleotides not matched to a gene: 5. The CDR3 totals 15 residues. CDR1 and CDR2 (germline): SGHTA, FQGNSA. CDR3 nucleotide sequence: TGTGCCAGCATCCCGGGGGGGACCTCCTACAATGAGCAGTTCTTC. This translates into CASIPGGTSYNEQFF.

This rearrangement joins TRBV7-8 to TRBJ1-3, with D tentatively TRBD1 (5 bases). This CDR3 is 16 amino acids long. Trimming pared 1 base from V and 0 bases from J, leaving 10 bases between. Germline CDR1 SGHVS, CDR2 FQNEAQ. CDR3 nucleotide sequence: TGTGCCAGCAGCTTAGATGGGGGGAACTCTGGAAACACCATATATTTT. Amino acids: CASSLDGGNSGNTIYF. The full variable domain, with the rest looked up from reference TRBV7-8 and TRBJ1-3, is GAGVSQSPRYKVAKRGQDVALRCDPISGHVSLFWYQQALGQGPEFLTYFQNEAQLDKSGLPSDRFFAERPEGSVSTLKIQRTQQEDSAVYLCASSLDGGNSGNTIYFGEGSWLTVV.